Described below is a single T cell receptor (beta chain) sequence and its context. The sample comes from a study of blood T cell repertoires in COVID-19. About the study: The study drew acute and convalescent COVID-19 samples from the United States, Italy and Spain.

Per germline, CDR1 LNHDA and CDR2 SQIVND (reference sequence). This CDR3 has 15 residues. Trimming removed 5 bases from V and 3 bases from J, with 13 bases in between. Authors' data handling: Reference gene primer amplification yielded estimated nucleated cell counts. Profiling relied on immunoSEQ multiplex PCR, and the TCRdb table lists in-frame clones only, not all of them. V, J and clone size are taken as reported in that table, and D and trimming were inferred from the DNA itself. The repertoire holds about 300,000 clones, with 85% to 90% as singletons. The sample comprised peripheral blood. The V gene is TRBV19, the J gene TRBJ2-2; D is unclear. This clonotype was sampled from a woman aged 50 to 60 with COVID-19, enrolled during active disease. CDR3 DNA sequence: TGTGCCAGTAGTCGGTCTGTCGCGGACACCGGGGAGCTGTTTTTT. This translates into CASSRSVADTGELFF. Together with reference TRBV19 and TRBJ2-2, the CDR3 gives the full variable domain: DGGITQSPKYLFRKEGQNVTLSCEQNLNHDAMYWYRQDPGQGLRLIYYSQIVNDFQKGDIAEGYSVSREKKESFPLTVTSAQKNPTAFYLCASSRSVADTGELFFGEGSRLTVL.